This T cell receptor (beta chain) emerged from a study of shared clonotypes between healthy human individuals. Study details: CD4 naive and CD4 memory each took three plates per donor, while CD8 naive took two and CD8 memory one. Findings and limits, study-wide: Large sequencing depth failed to make sorted-subset sequencing complete, rarefaction showed.

Worth noting for this clone: The target antigen is unknown.

CD45RO-negative cells were positively selected for CCR7, leaving out terminally differentiated effector memory CD45RA+ cells. Genomic DNA (from each subset) was split evenly across several immunoSEQ plates. Sorted-subset replicate PCR reactions were performed with approximately 200 ng DNA, corresponding to roughly 27,000 T cell genomes. Profiling relied on immunoSEQ multiplex PCR, and the TCRdb table lists in-frame clones only, not all of them. This table has about 750,000 clones, more than 85% appearing once. Sequencing was done on a sample of naive CD8+ T cells sorted from blood. This TCR was sampled from a young man in good health.

CDR3 DNA sequence: TGTGCCAGCTCACCGGGACACCCTTACGAGCAGTACTTC. It specifies CASSPGHPYEQYF. The chain couples TRBV18 to TRBJ2-7; tentative D call: TRBD1 (6 bases). V was shortened by 3 bases and J by 4 bases, with 10 bases between the two germline ends. The CDR3 totals 13 residues. Germline V gene lookup returns CDR1 KGHSH and CDR2 LQKENI.